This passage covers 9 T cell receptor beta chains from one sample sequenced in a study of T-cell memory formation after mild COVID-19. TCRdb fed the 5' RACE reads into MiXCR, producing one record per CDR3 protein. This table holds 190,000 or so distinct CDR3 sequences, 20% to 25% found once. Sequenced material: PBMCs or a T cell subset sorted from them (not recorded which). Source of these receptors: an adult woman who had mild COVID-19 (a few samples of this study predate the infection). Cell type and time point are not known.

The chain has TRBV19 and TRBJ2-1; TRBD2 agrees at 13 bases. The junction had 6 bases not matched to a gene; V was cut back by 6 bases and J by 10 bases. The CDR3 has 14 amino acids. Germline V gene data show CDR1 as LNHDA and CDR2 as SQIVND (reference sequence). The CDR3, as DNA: TGTGCCAGTAGGACTAGCGGGGGGCCACGCGAGCAGTTCTTC. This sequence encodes CASRTSGGPREQFF.

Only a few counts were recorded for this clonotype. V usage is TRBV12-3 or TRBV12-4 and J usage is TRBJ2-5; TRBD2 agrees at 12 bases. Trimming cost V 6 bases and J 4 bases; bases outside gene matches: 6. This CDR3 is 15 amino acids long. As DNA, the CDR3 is TGTGCCAGCAGCCCAGAGGGACTAGCGGGAGAGACCCAGTACTTC. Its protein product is CASSPEGLAGETQYF.

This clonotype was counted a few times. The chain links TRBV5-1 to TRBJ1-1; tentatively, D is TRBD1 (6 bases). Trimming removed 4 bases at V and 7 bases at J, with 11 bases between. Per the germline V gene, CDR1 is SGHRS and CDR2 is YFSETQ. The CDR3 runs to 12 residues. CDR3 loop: CASSPQGFEAFF. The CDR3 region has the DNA TGCGCCAGCAGCCCCCAGGGGTTTGAAGCTTTCTTT.

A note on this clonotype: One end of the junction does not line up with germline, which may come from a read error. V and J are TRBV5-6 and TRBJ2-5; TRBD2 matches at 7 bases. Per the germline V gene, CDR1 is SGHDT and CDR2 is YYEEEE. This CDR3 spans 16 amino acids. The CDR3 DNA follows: TGTGCCAGCAGTTTGGGGCGTGGGGGGGACCAAGAGACCCAGTACTTC. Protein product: CASSLGRGGDQETQYF.

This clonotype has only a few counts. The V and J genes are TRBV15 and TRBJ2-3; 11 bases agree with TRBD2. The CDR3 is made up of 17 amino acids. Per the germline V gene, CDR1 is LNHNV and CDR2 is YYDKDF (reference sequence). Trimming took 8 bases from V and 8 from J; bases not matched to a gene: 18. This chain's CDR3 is CATSSGWASGRPRTQYF. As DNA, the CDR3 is TGTGCCACCTCCTCAGGGTGGGCTAGCGGGAGGCCCCGTACGCAGTATTTT.

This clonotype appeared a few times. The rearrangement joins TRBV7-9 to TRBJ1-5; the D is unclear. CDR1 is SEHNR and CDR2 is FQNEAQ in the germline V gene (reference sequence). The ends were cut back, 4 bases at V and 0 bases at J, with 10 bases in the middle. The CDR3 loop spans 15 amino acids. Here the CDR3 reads CASSYEGSSNQPQHF. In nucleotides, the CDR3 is TGTGCCAGCAGCTATGAAGGGAGTAGCAATCAGCCCCAGCATTTT.

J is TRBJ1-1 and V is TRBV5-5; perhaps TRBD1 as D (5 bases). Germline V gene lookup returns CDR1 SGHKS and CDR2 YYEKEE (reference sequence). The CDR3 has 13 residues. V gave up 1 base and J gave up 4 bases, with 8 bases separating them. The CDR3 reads CASSLQGATEAFF. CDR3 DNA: TGTGCCAGCAGCTTGCAAGGGGCCACTGAAGCTTTCTTT.

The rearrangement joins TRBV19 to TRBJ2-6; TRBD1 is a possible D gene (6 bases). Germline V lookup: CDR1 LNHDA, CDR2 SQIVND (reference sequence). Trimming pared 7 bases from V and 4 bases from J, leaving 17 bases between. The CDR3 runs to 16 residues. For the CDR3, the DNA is TGTGCCAGTACCCCCCTGGGGGCGGGCGGGGCCAACGTCCTGACTTTC. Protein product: CASTPLGAGGANVLTF.

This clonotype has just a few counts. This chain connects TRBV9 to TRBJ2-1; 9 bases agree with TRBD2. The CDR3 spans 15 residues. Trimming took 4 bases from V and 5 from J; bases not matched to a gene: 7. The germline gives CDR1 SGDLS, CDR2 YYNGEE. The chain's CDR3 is CASSIGGGVNNEQFF. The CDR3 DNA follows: TGTGCCAGCAGCATCGGCGGGGGGGTCAACAATGAGCAGTTCTTC.